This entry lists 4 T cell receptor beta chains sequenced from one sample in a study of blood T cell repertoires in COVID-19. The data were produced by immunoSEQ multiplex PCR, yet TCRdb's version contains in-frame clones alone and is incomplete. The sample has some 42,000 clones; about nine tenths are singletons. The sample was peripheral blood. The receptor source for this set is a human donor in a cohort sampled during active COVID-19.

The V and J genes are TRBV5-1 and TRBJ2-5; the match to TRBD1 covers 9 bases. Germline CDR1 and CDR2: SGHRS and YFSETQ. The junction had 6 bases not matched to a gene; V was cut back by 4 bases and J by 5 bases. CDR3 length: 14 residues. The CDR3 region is CASSQGQGGETQYF. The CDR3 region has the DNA TGCGCCAGCAGCCAGGGACAGGGAGGGGAGACCCAGTACTTC.

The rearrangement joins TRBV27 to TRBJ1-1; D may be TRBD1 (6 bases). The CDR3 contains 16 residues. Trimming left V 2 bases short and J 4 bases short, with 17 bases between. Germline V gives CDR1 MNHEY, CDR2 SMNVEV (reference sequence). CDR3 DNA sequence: TGTGCCAGCAGTTTAGCCCTCGGGACAACGGGCACTGAAGCTTTCTTT. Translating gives CASSLALGTTGTEAFF.

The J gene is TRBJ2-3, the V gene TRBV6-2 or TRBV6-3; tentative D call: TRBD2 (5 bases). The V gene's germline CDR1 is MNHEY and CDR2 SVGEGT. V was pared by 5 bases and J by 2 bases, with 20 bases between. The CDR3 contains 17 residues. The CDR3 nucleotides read TGTGCCAGCAGTACTCCTCTACCCAGCGGATACACAGATACGCAGTATTTT. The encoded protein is CASSTPLPSGYTDTQYF.

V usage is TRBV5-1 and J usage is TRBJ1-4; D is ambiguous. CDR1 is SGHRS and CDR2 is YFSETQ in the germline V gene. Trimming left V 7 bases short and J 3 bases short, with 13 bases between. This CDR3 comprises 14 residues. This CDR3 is CASAPGGPNEKLFF. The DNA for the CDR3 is TGCGCCAGCGCACCAGGAGGCCCTAATGAAAAACTGTTTTTT.